Below are 29 T cell receptor beta chains sequenced from a single sample in a study of blood T cell repertoires in COVID-19. Libraries were prepared by immunoSEQ multiplex PCR; TCRdb keeps only in-frame clonotypes and omits some of them. The sample carries 100,000 to 120,000 clones, over 70% recorded once. The specimen was peripheral blood. Source of these receptors: a man between 50 and 59 years old with acute or convalescent COVID-19.

The chain combines TRBV27 with TRBJ2-3; D may be TRBD2 (6 bases). V dropped 0 bases and J dropped 3 bases, with 7 bases sitting between them. This CDR3 spans 14 amino acids. Germline values: CDR1 MNHEY, CDR2 SMNVEV (reference sequence). The CDR3 region is CASSLSGGTDTQYF. CDR3 coding DNA: TGTGCCAGCAGTTTATCTGGGGGGACAGATACGCAGTATTTT.

The chain joins TRBV5-1 to TRBJ1-1, with D maybe TRBD1 (5 bases). CDR3 length equals 13 residues. Germline CDR1 SGHRS, CDR2 YFSETQ. Trimming cost V 7 bases and J 4 bases, with 14 bases left between them. The CDR3 bases are TGCGCCAGCGTGGGGGGTAAGGGCACTGAAGCTTTCTTT. Encoded protein: CASVGGKGTEAFF.

V usage is TRBV19 and J usage is TRBJ2-4, with D tentatively TRBD1 (6 bases). Trimming took 9 bases from V and 4 from J, leaving 19 bases between them. Germline lookup yields CDR1 LNHDA and CDR2 SQIVND (reference sequence). The CDR3 extends over 15 amino acids. This CDR3 reads CARPRQDKLKNIQYF. DNA of the CDR3: TGTGCCAGACCTCGACAGGACAAATTAAAAAACATTCAGTACTTC.

The chain uses TRBV11-1 and TRBJ1-1; tentatively, D is TRBD1 (6 bases). V dropped 5 bases and J dropped 5 bases, with 18 bases sitting between them. There are 15 residues in the CDR3. Germline CDR1 reads SGHAT; CDR2 reads FQDESV (reference sequence). CDR3: CASSALGRGWTEAFF. In DNA form, the CDR3 reads TGTGCCAGCAGCGCTCTTGGGAGGGGGTGGACTGAAGCTTTCTTT.

CDR3: CASSPNTGDGYTF. CDR3 in DNA: TGCGCCAGCAGCCCTAATACAGGGGATGGCTACACCTTC. The chain has TRBV5-1 and TRBJ1-2, with 7 bases lining up with TRBD1. CDR3 length: 13 amino acids. Trimming cost V 4 bases and J 6 bases; bases outside gene matches: 6. The V gene's germline CDR1 is SGHRS and CDR2 YFSETQ.

The V gene is TRBV5-1, the J gene TRBJ2-1, with 7 nucleotides matching TRBD1. V shed 3 bases and J 2 bases; nucleotides not matched to a gene: 8. Germline V gene data show CDR1 as SGHRS and CDR2 as YFSETQ. The CDR3 extends over 16 amino acids. The CDR3 bases are TGCGCCAGCAGCTGGAGCGCGAGGGGGCCCTACAATGAGCAGTTCTTC. It specifies CASSWSARGPYNEQFF.

This rearrangement joins TRBV7-3 to TRBJ1-6; tentative D call: TRBD1 (5 bases). V was clipped by 5 bases and J by 7 bases, with 12 bases between them. The CDR3 runs 14 residues. The germline CDR1 and CDR2 sequences are SGHTA and FQGTGA. The CDR3 loop is CASSQGGTNSPLHF. CDR3 nucleotide sequence: TGTGCCAGCAGCCAGGGTGGTACCAATTCACCCCTCCACTTT.

The V gene is TRBV3-1 (or the pseudogene TRBV3-2), the J gene TRBJ1-6; tentatively, D is TRBD1 (5 bases). Germline CDR1 and CDR2: LGHDT and YNNKEL (reference sequence). Trimming took off 4 bases at V and 8 bases at J, with 12 bases between the two ends. The CDR3 runs to 14 residues. CDR3 nucleotide sequence: TGTGCCAGCAGCCGTGGAGGGGCGGATTCACCCCTCCACTTT. This sequence encodes CASSRGGADSPLHF.

In nucleotides, the CDR3 is TGTGCCTGGGGGGCCGCTGGCGTCTCTGGAAACACCATATATTTT. Translating it yields CAWGAAGVSGNTIYF. The chain links TRBV30 to TRBJ1-3; TRBD1 might be the D (5 bases). CDR1 and CDR2 from the germline V gene are GTSNPN and SVGIG (reference sequence). The V end lost 5 bases, the J end lost 0 bases, and 14 bases lay between the germline ends. The CDR3 extends over 15 amino acids. The full variable domain, in which reference TRBV30 and TRBJ1-3 provide the parts outside the CDR3, is SQTIHQWPATLVQPVGSPLSLECTVEGTSNPNLYWYRQAAGRGLQLLFYSVGIGQISSEVPQNLSASRPQDRQFILSSKKLLLSDSGFYLCAWGAAGVSGNTIYFGEGSWLTVV.

V usage is TRBV10-3 and J usage is TRBJ1-4; tentative D call: TRBD1 (6 bases). Germline-derived CDR1 and CDR2 are ENHRY and SYGVKD. This CDR3 contains 13 residues. V lost 10 bases to trimming and J lost 3 bases, with 12 bases between them. The CDR3 nucleotides read TGTGCCACCCGAGGGGGGGCTAATGAAAAACTGTTTTTT. Its protein product is CATRGGANEKLFF.

The rearrangement links TRBV5-1 to TRBJ2-7; a possible D gene is TRBD1 (8 bases). The CDR3 has 15 residues. CDR1 and CDR2 from the germline V gene are SGHRS and YFSETQ. V shed 0 bases and J shed 2 bases, with 12 bases lying between them. CDR3 nucleotide sequence: TGCGCCAGCAGCTTGGACAGGGGGGGAACCTACGAGCAGTACTTC. Amino acid sequence: CASSLDRGGTYEQYF.

This clone was counted only a few times. The V and J genes are TRBV2 and TRBJ1-5; a possible D gene is TRBD1 (5 bases). Trimming removed 10 bases at V and 5 bases at J, with 15 bases between. This CDR3 spans 13 amino acids. Germline-derived CDR1 and CDR2 are SNHLY and FYNNEI. The CDR3 protein is CATEGGADQPQHF. In DNA form, the CDR3 reads TGTGCCACCGAAGGAGGGGCCGATCAGCCCCAGCATTTT.

Written as DNA, the CDR3 is TGTGCCACCCGACAGGGACGGGAAACGGACGAGCAGTACGTC. Its protein product is CATRQGRETDEQYV. The chain combines TRBV21-1 with TRBJ2-7; the table assigns TRBD1, which was not confirmed against the DNA. TRBV21-1 is deemed a pseudogene. The CDR3 totals 14 residues.

The J gene is TRBJ1-1, the V gene TRBV14; D may be TRBD1 (6 bases). Per germline, CDR1 SGHDN and CDR2 FVKESK. Trimming cost V 2 bases and J 7 bases, with 11 bases left between them. The CDR3 spans 13 residues. CDR3 loop: CASSQNLGGEAFF. CDR3 in DNA: TGTGCCAGCAGCCAAAACCTAGGGGGTGAAGCTTTCTTT.

This chain joins TRBV27 and TRBJ2-1; 13 nucleotides agree with TRBD2. In germline, CDR1 is MNHEY, CDR2 SMNVEV (reference sequence). The V and J ends lost 6 bases and 4 bases, in that order; junction bases with no gene match: 6. The CDR3 has 16 amino acids. CDR3 sequence: CASRTGLAGLYNEQFF. CDR3 coding DNA: TGTGCCAGCAGAACGGGACTAGCGGGACTATACAATGAGCAGTTCTTC.

The sample holds one count of this clone. The rearrangement uses TRBV2 and TRBJ1-2; 8 bases are a match to TRBD1. Trimming removed 6 bases from V and 7 bases from J; junction bases left unmatched: 13. The CDR3 loop spans 15 amino acids. CDR1 is SNHLY and CDR2 is FYNNEI in the germline V gene. The CDR3, as DNA: TGTGCCAGCAGCGGGCAGGGGACAGGTCAGAGTGGCTACACCTTC. Translating gives CASSGQGTGQSGYTF.

V and J are TRBV28 and TRBJ1-4; D is perhaps TRBD1 (5 bases). Germline-derived CDR1 and CDR2 are MDHEN and SYDVKM. This CDR3 comprises 12 residues. Trimming shortened V by 3 bases and J by 8 bases, and 7 bases separated the two germline ends. The CDR3 loop reads CASSFPGEKLFF. As DNA, the CDR3 is TGTGCCAGCAGTTTCCCAGGGGAAAAACTGTTTTTT. Variable domain in full (rest from reference TRBV28 and TRBJ1-4): DVKVTQSSRYLVKRTGEKVFLECVQDMDHENMFWYRQDPGLGLRLIYFSYDVKMKEKGDIPEGYSVSREKKERFSLILESASTNQTSMYLCASSFPGEKLFFGSGTQLSVL.

This clone was seen more than once but under ten times. J is TRBJ2-1 and V is TRBV7-6; the match to TRBD1 covers 10 bases. V trimming: 5 bases; J trimming: 5 bases; junction bases outside the gene matches: 9. The V gene's germline CDR1 is SGHVS and CDR2 FNYEAQ. The CDR3 sequence is 16 residues long. The CDR3 region is CASSGSADRGHNEQFF. CDR3 sequence (DNA): TGTGCCAGCAGCGGCAGTGCTGACAGGGGGCACAATGAGCAGTTCTTC.

In this sample, this clone turned up a few times. The V gene is TRBV29-1, the J gene TRBJ1-5; 9 nucleotides line up with TRBD1. The ends lost 5 bases at V and 5 bases at J; junction bases unmatched: 7. The germline CDR1 and CDR2 sequences are SQVTM and ANQGSEA. The length of the CDR3 is 14 residues. CDR3 protein: CSVLAGTGHQPQHF. The CDR3 region has the DNA TGCAGCGTTCTCGCCGGGACAGGGCATCAGCCCCAGCATTTT.

The chain has TRBV4-1 and TRBJ1-5; D gene uncertain. Germline-derived CDR1 and CDR2 are MGHRA and YSYEKL. The CDR3 extends over 14 amino acids. The germline V and J ends were trimmed by 2 bases and 7 bases, with 12 bases remaining between them. DNA of the CDR3: TGCGCCAGCAGCCAATATCCAGCGGCACAGCCCCAGCATTTT. Translated: CASSQYPAAQPQHF.

This chain joins TRBV11-2 and TRBJ2-3, with 8 nucleotides matching TRBD2. The CDR3 runs to 17 residues. CDR1 is SGHAT, CDR2 FQNNGV, per germline. Trimming cost V 3 bases and J 2 bases; bases outside gene matches: 10. The CDR3 DNA follows: TGTGCCAGCAGCTTTGGGTTACGGGGGGGCTACACAGATACGCAGTATTTT. Translation gives CASSFGLRGGYTDTQYF.

This clone was seen just once. The V and J genes are TRBV6-1 and TRBJ2-2; TRBD2 agrees at 12 bases. With V trimmed by 2 bases and J by 5 bases, 0 bases remained unmatched. This CDR3 is built from 15 residues. Germline V gives CDR1 MNHNS, CDR2 SASEGT. CDR3 protein: CASSELAGGTGELFF. CDR3 DNA sequence: TGTGCCAGCAGTGAACTAGCGGGGGGGACCGGGGAGCTGTTTTTT.

The rearrangement joins TRBV2 to TRBJ2-2; D call uncertain. Trimming left V 4 bases short and J 4 bases short, with 16 bases between. Germline-derived CDR1 and CDR2 are SNHLY and FYNNEI. The CDR3 contains 16 residues. The CDR3 sequence is CASSVEAPITTGELFF. The CDR3, as DNA: TGTGCCAGCAGTGTAGAGGCACCGATCACCACCGGGGAGCTGTTTTTT.

J is TRBJ1-3 and V is TRBV30, with D possibly matching TRBD1 (6 bases). The V end lost 0 bases, the J end lost 0 bases, and 12 bases lay between the germline ends. The CDR3 spans 16 residues. Germline CDR1 is GTSNPN and CDR2 is SVGIG (reference sequence). The CDR3 DNA sequence: TGTGCCTGGAGTGTGGGATGGACAGCCTCTGGAAACACCATATATTTT. It specifies CAWSVGWTASGNTIYF.

In nucleotides, the CDR3 is TGTGCCTGGAGGAAGGGACAGATTGAAGCTTTCTTT. Translated: CAWRKGQIEAFF. The V gene is TRBV30, the J gene TRBJ1-1, with 7 bases aligning to TRBD1. CDR1 is GTSNPN and CDR2 is SVGIG in the germline V gene (reference sequence). This CDR3 is 12 amino acids long. The V segment lost 3 bases and the J segment 7 bases; nucleotides outside the gene matches: 5.

V is TRBV10-1 and J is TRBJ2-1; 8 bases align to TRBD1. With 4 bases clipped from V and 11 bases from J, the junction kept 7 bases outside the gene matches. Germline V gene sequence: CDR1 WNHNN, CDR2 SYGVQD (reference sequence). The CDR3 is 13 residues long. The CDR3 region has the DNA TGCGCCAGCAGTGCCGGACAGGGTGCTAAGCAGTTCTTC. This codes for CASSAGQGAKQFF.

The J gene is TRBJ1-1, the V gene TRBV7-3, with TRBD1 identical over 8 bases. Germline CDR1 reads SGHTA; CDR2 reads FQGTGA. The CDR3 extends over 14 amino acids. Trimming took 5 bases from V and 1 from J; bases not matched to a gene: 3. This chain's CDR3 is CASSAGTGNTEAFF. CDR3 DNA: TGTGCCAGCAGCGCTGGGACAGGGAACACTGAAGCTTTCTTT.

V gene TRBV11-1 combines with J gene TRBJ1-2, with a tentative D call TRBD1 (5 bases). The CDR3 extends over 15 amino acids. V was cut by 5 bases and J by 0 bases, with 13 bases left in between. Germline CDR1 is SGHAT and CDR2 is FQDESV (reference sequence). This CDR3 is CASSRWGVANYGYTF. DNA for the CDR3: TGTGCCAGCAGCCGGTGGGGGGTAGCTAACTATGGCTACACCTTC.

In DNA, the CDR3 is TGTGCCAGCAGCCCCCGACAGGGGGCGCTTGGGGAAGCTTTCTTT. Amino acids: CASSPRQGALGEAFF. The chain combines TRBV9 with TRBJ1-1; 10 positions agree with TRBD1. Unmatched junction bases numbered 11, after V lost 4 bases and J lost 8 bases. Germline loops: CDR1 SGDLS, CDR2 YYNGEE. This CDR3 contains 15 residues.